The sequence of this T cell receptor beta chain was determined in a study of post-analysis software for immune sequencing data. On the study more broadly: Recorded disease courses covered relapsing-remitting, secondary progressive and progressive-relapsing multiple sclerosis. Some patients had no subtype annotation. General study points: With TRBV5-6, TRBV5-1 and TRBV20-1 included, about five TRBV segments were more frequent in patients than in controls. The study found significantly lower normalized Chao1 diversity in multiple sclerosis patients than in controls. Samples from a shared batch, those prepared together, strongly co-clustered by F measure.

Unique molecular identifiers were present in the TCR beta cDNA libraries. A population of about 0.95 to 10 million T cells gave rise to around 530,000 cDNA molecules. TCRdb independently ran MiXCR on the PCR reads; one entry per CDR3 protein. The sample carries 400,000 to 500,000 distinct CDR3 sequences, roughly 40% recorded once. V lost 3 bases to trimming and J lost 3 bases; unmatched junction nucleotides: 7. Germline CDR1 is DFQATT and CDR2 is SNEGSKA (reference sequence). The CDR3 spans 14 residues. This clonotype was detected only a few times. Its antigen is unidentified. Sequences were obtained from blood. The sequence derives from a girl aged 2-10 years with multiple sclerosis. The genes are TRBV20-1 and TRBJ2-7; the match to TRBD1 covers 8 bases. CDR3: CSAREGQALYEQYF. Written as DNA, the CDR3 is TGCAGTGCTAGGGAGGGACAGGCCCTCTACGAGCAGTACTTC.